The 23 T cell receptor beta chains below were found in one sample sequenced in a study of T cells in Graves' hyperthyroidism and ophthalmopathy. Amplification of TCR beta CDR3 regions used RNA as the template. The HTBI primer set drove a first-round RT-PCR of the TCR CDR3. TCRdb fed the multiplex PCR reads into MiXCR, producing one record per CDR3 protein. The table shows approximately 700,000 distinct CDR3 sequences, with just under 45% occurring only once. The sample consisted of peripheral blood or thyroid tissue (not recorded which). These receptors all stem from an adult man with Graves' disease, either hyperthyroidism or ophthalmopathy (not recorded which).

The chain carries TRBV7-2 and TRBJ2-7, with D tentatively TRBD2 (5 bases). Trimming cost V 6 bases and J 6 bases, with 15 bases left between them. The CDR3 is made up of 13 amino acids. Looked up from germline, CDR1 is SGHTA and CDR2 is FQGNSA. The CDR3 region has the DNA TGTGCCAGCAGTTACGTCGGGATTGGCGAGCAGTACTTC. It codes for CASSYVGIGEQYF.

The rearrangement links TRBV6-5 to TRBJ1-2; tentative D call: TRBD1 (6 bases). This CDR3 comprises 14 residues. Germline-derived CDR1 and CDR2 are MNHEY and SVGAGI. Trimming took 7 bases from V and 7 from J, leaving 19 bases between them. For the CDR3, the DNA is TGTGCCAGCACCCGAAGTGGGGGCACAGGTGGCTACACCTTC. Amino acid sequence: CASTRSGGTGGYTF.

As concerns this clonotype: This is likely a read error, given that the CDR3 carries no conserved phenylalanine or tryptophan at its end. The DNA is left out, because the CDR3 cannot be placed on it with certainty; the CDR3 is given as TCRdb lists it. The chain has TRBV7-9 and TRBJ2-2; TRBD1, the D gene given by the table, was not confirmed from the DNA. 10 amino acids form the CDR3, both terminal residues included. In germline, CDR1 is SEHNR, CDR2 FQNEAQ (reference sequence). The CDR3: CASSLGGQGA.

V usage is TRBV5-1 and J usage is TRBJ2-5; D not certain. V was clipped by 0 bases and J by 7 bases, with 10 bases between them. The germline gives CDR1 SGHRS, CDR2 YFSETQ. The CDR3 is 13 residues long. The CDR3 reads CASSLEYDRTQYF. Here the CDR3 DNA reads TGCGCCAGCAGCTTGGAGTATGATAGGACCCAGTACTTC.

The V gene is TRBV10-3, the J gene TRBJ1-1; D unclear. The length of the CDR3 is 13 residues. The V end lost 6 bases, the J end lost 1 base, and 9 bases lay between the germline ends. The V gene's germline CDR1 is ENHRY and CDR2 SYGVKD. The CDR3 spells CAIRAGENTEAFF. CDR3 in DNA: TGTGCCATCAGGGCAGGTGAGAACACTGAAGCTTTCTTT.

This clonotype was picked up many times. The chain has TRBV29-1 and TRBJ1-1, with D tentatively TRBD1 (5 bases). This CDR3 has 14 amino acids. The germline gives CDR1 SQVTM, CDR2 ANQGSEA. V lost 3 bases to trimming and J lost 3 bases, with 14 bases between them. The CDR3 nucleotides are TGCAGCGTTGAGGGCCAGGGAGTGGACACTGAAGCTTTCTTT. Protein: CSVEGQGVDTEAFF.

A remark on this clonotype: The junction shows a germline mismatch at one end, possibly a read error. This CDR3 reads CAISYGAGRQPQHF. The CDR3, as DNA: TGTGCCATCAGTTACGGGGCAGGAAGACAGCCCCAGCATTTT. The V and J genes are TRBV6-5 and TRBJ1-5; tentative D call: TRBD1 (5 bases). The V gene's germline CDR1 is MNHEY and CDR2 SVGAGI. The CDR3 totals 14 residues.

About this clonotype itself: Being one base from a much bigger clone, this may be a read error. CDR3 sequence: CASSFRDRQDEQYF. DNA for the CDR3: TGTGCCAGCAGCTTCCGGGACAGGCAGGACGAGCAGTACTTC. This chain joins TRBV7-9 and TRBJ2-7; 8 bases align to TRBD1. V was pared by 3 bases and J by 5 bases, with 6 bases of the junction left unmatched. The CDR3 length is 14 residues. The germline gives CDR1 SEHNR, CDR2 FQNEAQ (reference sequence).

J is TRBJ2-1 and V is TRBV7-2; the match to TRBD2 covers 9 bases. Trimming removed 0 bases from V and 7 bases from J; junction bases left unmatched: 4. The CDR3 is made up of 15 amino acids. CDR1 SGHTA and CDR2 FQGNSA come from the germline V gene. This chain's CDR3 is CASSLAAGGLNEQFF. The CDR3 DNA is TGTGCCAGCAGCTTAGCGGCGGGGGGGTTGAATGAGCAGTTCTTC.

This clonotype appeared a few times. CDR3: CASSYSPGLRNEQYF. The CDR3, as DNA: TGTGCCAGCAGTTACTCGCCGGGGTTACGGAACGAGCAGTACTTC. The chain links TRBV6-5 to TRBJ2-7; tentatively, D is TRBD2 (5 bases). CDR3 length: 15 residues. Germline CDR1 is MNHEY and CDR2 is SVGAGI. V was trimmed by 0 bases and J by 5 bases, leaving 14 bases between them.

The J gene is TRBJ1-5, the V gene TRBV5-1; TRBD1 matches 8 bases. CDR3 length equals 16 residues. Unmatched junction bases numbered 8, after V lost 1 base and J lost 5 bases. CDR1 and CDR2 (germline): SGHRS, YFSETQ. This CDR3 is CASSLTGGGSHQPQHF. CDR3 bases: TGCGCCAGCAGCTTGACAGGGGGGGGTTCTCATCAGCCCCAGCATTTT.

A single count supports this clonotype. The rearrangement links TRBV20-1 to TRBJ1-2; 9 nucleotides agree with TRBD1. The CDR3 totals 15 residues. V trimming: 0 bases; J trimming: 7 bases; junction bases outside the gene matches: 9. Germline lookup yields CDR1 DFQATT and CDR2 SNEGSKA (reference sequence). CDR3 sequence (DNA): TGCAGTGCTAGAGATTGGCAACAGGGGGCAGGTGGCTACACCTTC. Its translation: CSARDWQQGAGGYTF.

The chain has TRBV7-2 and TRBJ1-3; D not resolved. The germline CDR1 and CDR2 sequences are SGHTA and FQGNSA. V was shortened by 6 bases and J by 0 bases, with 15 bases between the two germline ends. The CDR3 totals 16 residues. Here the CDR3 DNA reads TGTGCCAGCAGTTTATTTACGGGGTCCTCTGGAAACACCATATATTTT. This gives the protein CASSLFTGSSGNTIYF.

In this sample, this clonotype turned up many times. CDR3 protein: CASSLESRSGNTIYF. The CDR3 nucleotides read TGTGCCAGCAGCTTGGAGTCGCGCTCTGGAAACACCATATATTTT. The chain employs TRBV7-9 and TRBJ1-3; no clear D gene. V was pared by 3 bases and J by 0 bases, with 9 bases between. CDR3 length: 15 residues. The germline CDR1 and CDR2 sequences are SEHNR and FQNEAQ (reference sequence).

The chain employs TRBV20-1 and TRBJ1-5, with D maybe TRBD1 (5 bases). V shed 6 bases and J shed 1 base, with 13 bases lying between them. The germline CDR1 and CDR2 sequences are DFQATT and SNEGSKA (reference sequence). CDR3 length: 14 residues. The chain's CDR3 is CSADTQGSNQPQHF. CDR3 coding DNA: TGCAGTGCGGATACTCAGGGCAGCAATCAGCCCCAGCATTTT.

As to this clonotype: An end of the junction differs from the germline gene, which may be a read error. The rearrangement joins TRBV10-3 to TRBJ1-1; D is unresolved. The CDR3 runs to 14 residues. Germline values: CDR1 ENHRY, CDR2 SYGVKD. CDR3 loop: CASSYNSRNTEAFF. The CDR3 DNA sequence: TGTGCCAGCAGTTACAACAGTCGGAACACTGAAGCTTTCTTT.

The rearrangement links TRBV20-1 to TRBJ2-7, with 7 bases matching TRBD1. CDR1 DFQATT and CDR2 SNEGSKA come from the germline V gene (reference sequence). CDR3 length: 16 amino acids. The V segment lost 4 bases and the J segment 5 bases; nucleotides outside the gene matches: 17. CDR3 loop: CSATNPKGAGIDEQYF. In DNA form, the CDR3 reads TGCAGTGCTACAAACCCCAAGGGGGCCGGGATAGACGAGCAGTACTTC.

The chain carries TRBV11-2 and TRBJ2-6; 8 bases map to TRBD1. The V and J ends lost 5 bases and 0 bases, in that order; junction bases with no gene match: 12. Germline assignment: CDR1 SGHAT and CDR2 FQNNGV. The CDR3 spans 19 residues. CDR3 bases: TGTGCCAGCAGCGGCTCGACAGGGGCTTGGTACTCTGGGGCCAACGTCCTGACTTTC. Its translation: CASSGSTGAWYSGANVLTF.

This clonotype was seen only a few times. This chain connects TRBV7-9 to TRBJ1-2, with 9 positions matching TRBD1. The germline V gene encodes CDR1 SEHNR and CDR2 FQNEAQ (reference sequence). Trimming removed 4 bases from V and 2 bases from J; junction bases left unmatched: 2. CDR3 length equals 14 residues. The chain's CDR3 is CASSYGQGNYGYTF. The CDR3 region has the DNA TGTGCCAGCAGCTACGGACAGGGGAACTATGGCTACACCTTC.

The chain uses TRBV6-5 and TRBJ2-5; D is perhaps TRBD1 or TRBD2 (8 bases each). Germline loops: CDR1 MNHEY, CDR2 SVGAGI. Trimming pared 6 bases from V and 5 bases from J, leaving 25 bases between. This CDR3 comprises 17 residues. The CDR3 is CASSAGGIRGREETQYF. The CDR3, as DNA: TGTGCCAGCAGCGCGGGGGGCATCAGGGGGCGCGAGGAGACCCAGTACTTC.

This chain joins TRBV6-1 and TRBJ2-5; D gene ambiguous. This CDR3 spans 13 amino acids. V lost 7 bases and J 2 bases, leaving 11 bases between the germline ends. Germline V lookup: CDR1 MNHNS, CDR2 SASEGT. CDR3 bases: TGTGCCAGCATTTCTCGTGGGCAAGAGACCCAGTACTTC. Amino acid sequence: CASISRGQETQYF.

Details on this clonotype: It may be a read error: a sequence one base away is much more abundant. V gene TRBV7-2 combines with J gene TRBJ2-2; either TRBD1 or TRBD2 may supply D (5 bases each). This CDR3 contains 12 residues. Germline assignment: CDR1 SGHTA and CDR2 FQGNSA. For the CDR3, the DNA is TGTGCCAGCAGCTTGCAAGTAGGGGAGCTGCTTTTT. This translates into CASSLQVGELLF.

This clonotype was observed at least ten times. V is TRBV6-6 and J is TRBJ2-7; possible D gene TRBD1, 6 bases. V was pared by 4 bases and J by 4 bases, with 14 bases between. The germline V gene encodes CDR1 MNHNY and CDR2 SVGAGI (reference sequence). The CDR3 contains 14 residues. CDR3 sequence reads: CASSSQGPGYEQYF. CDR3 sequence (DNA): TGTGCCAGCAGTTCGCAGGGGCCGGGGTACGAGCAGTACTTC.